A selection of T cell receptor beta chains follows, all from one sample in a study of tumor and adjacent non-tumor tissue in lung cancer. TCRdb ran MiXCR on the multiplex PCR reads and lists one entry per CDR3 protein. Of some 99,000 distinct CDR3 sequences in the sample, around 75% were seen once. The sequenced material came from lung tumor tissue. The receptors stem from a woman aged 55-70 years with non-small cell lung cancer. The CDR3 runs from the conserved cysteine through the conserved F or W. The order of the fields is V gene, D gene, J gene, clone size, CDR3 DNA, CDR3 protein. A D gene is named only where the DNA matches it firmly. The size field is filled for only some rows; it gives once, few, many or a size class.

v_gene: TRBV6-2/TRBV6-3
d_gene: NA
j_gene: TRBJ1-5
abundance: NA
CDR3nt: TGTGCTAGCAGGGGTTGGGGAAAGGAGCAGCCCCAGCATTTT
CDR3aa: CASRGWGKEQPQHF

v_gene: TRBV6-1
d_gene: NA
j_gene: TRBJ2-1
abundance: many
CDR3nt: TGTGCCAGCAGTGTAAAACCCACCGGGCCGCTCAGAGGCCATGAGCAGTTCTTC
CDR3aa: CASSVKPTGPLRGHEQFF

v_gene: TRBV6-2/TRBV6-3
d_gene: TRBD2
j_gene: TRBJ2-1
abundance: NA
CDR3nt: TGTGCCACCGGGGGAGGTGGGACTAGGAGCTCTGGGCAATTCTTC
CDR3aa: CATGGGGTRSSGQFF

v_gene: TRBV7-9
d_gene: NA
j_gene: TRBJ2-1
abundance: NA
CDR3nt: TGTACCACGGTGGCGAATGAGCAGTTCTTC
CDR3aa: CTTVANEQFF

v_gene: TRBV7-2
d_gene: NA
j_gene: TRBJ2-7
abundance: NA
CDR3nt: TGTACCAGCAGCTTAGTCCGGGGTGGCGAGCAGTACTTC
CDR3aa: CTSSLVRGGEQYF

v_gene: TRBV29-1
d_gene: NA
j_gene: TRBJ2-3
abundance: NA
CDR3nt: TGCAGCGTTAGGGTGTTCACAGAAACGCAGTATTTT
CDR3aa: CSVRVFTETQYF

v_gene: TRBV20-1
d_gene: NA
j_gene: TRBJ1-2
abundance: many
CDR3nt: TGCAGTGCTAGTCTGGGGCTGAATGGCTACACCTTC
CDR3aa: CSASLGLNGYTF

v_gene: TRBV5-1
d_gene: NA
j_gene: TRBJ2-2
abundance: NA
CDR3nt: TGCGCCAGCAGCTTAACAGTGGACACCGGGGAGCTGCTTTTT
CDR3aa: CASSLTVDTGELLF

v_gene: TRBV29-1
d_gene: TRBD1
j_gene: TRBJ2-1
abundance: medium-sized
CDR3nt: TGCAGCGTGAAGGGACAGGGTAACAATGAGCAGTTCTTC
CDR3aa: CSVKGQGNNEQFF

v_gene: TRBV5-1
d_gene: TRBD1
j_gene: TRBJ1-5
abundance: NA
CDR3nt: TGCGCCAGCAGCTCAGGACAGGGACCTAATCAGCCCCAGCATTTT
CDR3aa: CASSSGQGPNQPQHF

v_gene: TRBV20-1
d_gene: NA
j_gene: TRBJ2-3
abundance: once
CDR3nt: TGCAGTCTTAGAGAAGGAGATACGCAGTATTTT
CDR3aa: CSLREGDTQYF

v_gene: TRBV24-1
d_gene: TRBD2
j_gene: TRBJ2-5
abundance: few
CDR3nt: TGTGCCACCAGTGACCCCCGACTAGCGGGGGAGCAAGAGACCCAGTACTTC
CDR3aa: CATSDPRLAGEQETQYF

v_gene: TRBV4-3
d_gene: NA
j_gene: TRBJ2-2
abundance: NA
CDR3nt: TGCGCCCGCAGCCAAGAAGGGCGCTGGACCTGGAGTTTGGAGCTGTTTTTC
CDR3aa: CARSQEGRWTWSLELFF

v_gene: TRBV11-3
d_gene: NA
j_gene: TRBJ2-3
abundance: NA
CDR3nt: TGTGCCAGTAACCCCGCCGGACATGGAGGTCATACGCAGTATTTT
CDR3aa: CASNPAGHGGHTQYF

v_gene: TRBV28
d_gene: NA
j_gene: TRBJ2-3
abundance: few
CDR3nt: TGTGCCAGCAGTTTTAATTGGGGTAGCGAAGGTTATACGCAGTATTTT
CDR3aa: CASSFNWGSEGYTQYF

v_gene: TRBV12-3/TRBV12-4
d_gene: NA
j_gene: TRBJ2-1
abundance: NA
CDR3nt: TGTGCCAGCAGTTTGGGGGGACTGTACAATGAGCAGTCCTTC
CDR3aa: CASSLGGLYNEQSF

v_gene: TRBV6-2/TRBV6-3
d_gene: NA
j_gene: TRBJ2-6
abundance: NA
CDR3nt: TGTGCCAGCAGTTACGGGCTCTCTGGGGTCAACGTCCAGACTTTC
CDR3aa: CASSYGLSGVNVQTF

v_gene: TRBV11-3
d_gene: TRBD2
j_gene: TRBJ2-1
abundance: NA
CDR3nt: TGTGCTAGCAGCCCTAGCGGGTACAATGAGCAGATCTTC
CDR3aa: CASSPSGYNEQIF

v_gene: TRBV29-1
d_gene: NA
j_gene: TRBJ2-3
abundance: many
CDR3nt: TGCAGCGTCGCTCTGGGGCGGAACACAGATACGCAGTATTTT
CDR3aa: CSVALGRNTDTQYF

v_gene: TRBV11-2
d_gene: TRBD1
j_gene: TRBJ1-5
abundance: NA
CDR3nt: TGTGCCAGCTCCCGGTACAGGGGAGAGCCCCAGCATTTT
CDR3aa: CASSRYRGEPQHF

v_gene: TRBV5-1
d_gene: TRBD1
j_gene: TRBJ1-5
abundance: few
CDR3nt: TGCGCCAGCAGCTTGGTCGCAGGGGGTAGGCAGCCCCAGCATTTT
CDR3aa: CASSLVAGGRQPQHF

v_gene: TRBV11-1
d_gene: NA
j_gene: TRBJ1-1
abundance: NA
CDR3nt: TGTGCCAGCAGCTTTGTGGGCGCTATCCCGAACACTGAAGCTTTCTTC
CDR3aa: CASSFVGAIPNTEAFF